These 9 T cell receptor beta chains came from one sample sequenced in a study of Graves' ophthalmopathy and Graves' hyperthyroidism. Amplified TCR beta CDR3 regions were obtained using RNA transcripts as template. An initial RT-PCR round employing HTBI primers preceded a second-round multiplex PCR. TCRdb called the multiplex PCR reads again in MiXCR, with one record for every CDR3 protein. The sample carries about 220,000 distinct CDR3 sequences, roughly 21% recorded once. Sequenced: peripheral blood. The receptors stem from a woman between 50 and 59 years old with Graves' ophthalmopathy.

This clonotype was detected ten times or more. The rearrangement links TRBV6-5 to TRBJ2-5; possibly TRBD1 for D (6 bases). Per germline, CDR1 MNHEY and CDR2 SVGAGI. The V end was cut by 10 bases, the J end by 5 bases, with 17 bases between. The CDR3 extends over 13 amino acids. The DNA for the CDR3 is TGTGCCATCTTAGTAGGGGGAGCGGAGACCCAGTACTTC. Amino acids: CAILVGGAETQYF.

V usage is TRBV6-2 or TRBV6-3 and J usage is TRBJ2-5; D ambiguous. Between the trimmed V and J ends, which lost 7 bases and 2 bases, there was a span of 11 bases. CDR3 size: 13 residues. Germline V gives CDR1 MNHEY, CDR2 SVGEGT. The CDR3 region has the DNA TGTGCCAGCACCCCCTCCCGGCAAGAGACCCAGTACTTC. This sequence encodes CASTPSRQETQYF.

The V gene is TRBV6-2 or TRBV6-3, the J gene TRBJ1-2; 7 bases are shared with TRBD1. The length of the CDR3 is 12 residues. Germline V gene sequence: CDR1 MNHEY, CDR2 SVGEGT. J was trimmed by 10 bases and V by 9 bases; bases with no gene match: 11. Written as DNA, the CDR3 is TGTGCCAGTGCCGGGACAGTAGGAATCTACACCTTC. Translation: CASAGTVGIYTF.

The chain recombines TRBV30 with TRBJ2-2; the match to TRBD2 covers 9 bases. Germline values: CDR1 GTSNPN, CDR2 SVGIG (reference sequence). The CDR3 covers 14 residues. Germline trimming cut 8 bases from V and 3 bases from J; bases unmatched to any gene: 7. CDR3 loop: CAERTSAYTGELFF. CDR3 nucleotides: TGTGCCGAACGGACTAGCGCTTACACCGGGGAGCTGTTTTTT.

This clonotype was picked up many times. The chain recombines TRBV13 with TRBJ1-3, with a weak D call TRBD1 (6 bases). CDR3 size: 17 residues. Germline V gives CDR1 PRHDT, CDR2 FYEKMQ (reference sequence). V was cut by 4 bases and J by 4 bases, with 20 bases left in between. The CDR3, as DNA: TGTGCCAGCAGCTCTCGCCGCTCCGGGACAAAGGGAAACACCATATATTTT. Its protein product is CASSSRRSGTKGNTIYF.

This clonotype was observed many times. The chain joins TRBV12-3 or TRBV12-4 to TRBJ1-1; D not resolved. This CDR3 comprises 11 residues. The V gene lost 2 bases and the J gene lost 8 bases, with 6 bases spanning the gap. The DNA for the CDR3 is TGTGCCAGCAGTTTACGGGGAGAAGCTTTCTTT. It is translated as CASSLRGEAFF.

This rearrangement joins TRBV28 to TRBJ2-5; D gene ambiguous. Trimming shortened V by 1 base and J by 4 bases, and 13 bases separated the two germline ends. Germline loops: CDR1 MDHEN, CDR2 SYDVKM. The CDR3 is 15 amino acids. The CDR3 spells CASSLSPWVGETQYF. For the CDR3, the DNA is TGTGCCAGCAGTTTATCCCCTTGGGTAGGAGAGACCCAGTACTTC.

This clonotype was seen repeatedly, ten times or more. This chain joins TRBV11-2 and TRBJ1-1; perhaps TRBD1 as D (6 bases). The CDR3 extends over 13 amino acids. Trimming cost V 4 bases and J 6 bases, with 12 bases left between them. Germline CDR1 SGHAT, CDR2 FQNNGV. For the CDR3, the DNA is TGTGCCAGCAGCTCCGTCAGGGGTCCTGAAGCTTTCTTT. Residues: CASSSVRGPEAFF.

Concerning this clonotype: The junction does not match germline at one end; this may be a read error. J is TRBJ1-1 and V is TRBV11-2; the D is unclear. The DNA end favors TRBJ2-1, so the J call may be wrong. Germline loops: CDR1 SGHAT, CDR2 FQNNGV. CDR3 length: 11 residues. CDR3 region: CAISLGPKQFF. The CDR3 bases are TGTGCCATCAGCTTAGGCCCCAAGCAGTTCTTC.